This TCR beta chain derives from a study of radiotherapy plus CTLA-4 blockade in lung cancer. Measured with immunoSEQ multiplex PCR; TCRdb has only the in-frame clones, and not every one. This table holds 75,000 to 100,000 clones, approximately 78% found once. Study-wide results and limits: Tumor-origin TCR clones grew in blood after radiotherapy plus ipilimumab. Interferon-beta and early blood T cell clone dynamics reportedly predicted response best.

With respect to this clone: Its target is unknown.

This CDR3 contains 15 residues. Losses at the gene ends were 6 bases for V and 4 bases for J; bases not matched to a gene: 10. Germline V CDR1 and CDR2: SGHRS, YFSETQ. Patients in the study, people with chemo-refractory metastatic non-small-cell lung cancer, received focal radiation plus ipilimumab CTLA-4 blockade. The TCR comes from a human donor with non-small cell lung cancer who had a partial response to radiotherapy plus ipilimumab. The V gene is TRBV5-1, the J gene TRBJ2-1; 7 bases line up with TRBD1. This specimen was peripheral blood, taken from a patient treated with radiotherapy plus ipilimumab. The CDR3, as DNA: TGCGCCAGCAACTCCAGGACAGGAGCTTACAATGAGCAGTTCTTC. Amino acids: CASNSRTGAYNEQFF.